A selection of T cell receptor beta chains follows, all from one sample in a study of blood T cell repertoires in COVID-19. The method was immunoSEQ multiplex PCR; TCRdb's version includes in-frame clones alone and lacks a portion of them. The repertoire includes 50,000 to 80,000 clones, roughly 76% of them detected once, and 4% to 5.5% sits in the top ten. The sequenced sample was peripheral blood. These receptor sequences come from a human donor in a cohort sampled during active COVID-19. Each CDR3 is given with its conserved first and last residue. The D gene is left open where the match is weak. Expanded clones get a size class; other rows say once, few or many, or leave the size out.

clone size | J gene | D gene | V gene | CDR3 protein | CDR3 DNA
once | TRBJ2-3 | TRBD1 | TRBV6-1 | CASSEDRAGGLHTQYF | TGTGCCAGCAGTGAAGACAGAGCAGGGGGCCTTCATACGCAGTATTTT
- | TRBJ1-6 | - | TRBV5-4 | CASSLISNSPLHF | TGTGCCAGCAGCTTAATATCTAATTCACCCCTCCACTTT
- | TRBJ1-5 | - | TRBV28 | CASLQGPNQPQHF | TGTGCCAGCCTCCAGGGCCCCAATCAGCCCCAGCATTTT
- | TRBJ2-5 | - | TRBV4-1 | CASSHINLLVQETQYF | TGCGCCAGCAGCCATATTAATCTACTAGTTCAAGAGACCCAGTACTTC
- | TRBJ1-2 | TRBD1 | TRBV9 | CASSVEGTGDLGYTF | TGTGCCAGCAGCGTAGAGGGGACAGGGGATCTTGGCTACACCTTC
- | TRBJ2-1 | TRBD1 | TRBV2 | CASRDPGQGARSEQFF | TGTGCCAGCAGGGACCCGGGACAGGGGGCGAGGAGTGAGCAGTTCTTC
- | TRBJ2-3 | - | TRBV6-6 | CASSYPTPNTDTQYF | TGTGCCAGCAGTTACCCCACTCCAAACACAGATACGCAGTATTTT
- | TRBJ2-4 | - | TRBV25-1 | CASSVGGTKNIQYF | TGTGCCAGCAGTGTAGGGGGAACCAAAAACATTCAGTACTTC
- | TRBJ2-3 | - | TRBV11-2 | CASSATSSPDTQYF | TGTGCCAGCAGCGCCACTAGTTCTCCCGATACGCAGTATTTT
- | TRBJ2-1 | - | TRBV29-1 | CSIPRSGVNEQFF | TGCAGCATCCCCCGCTCCGGGGTCAATGAGCAGTTCTTC
- | TRBJ2-2 | TRBD2 | TRBV7-3 | CASSPRIAGGPGELFF | TGTGCCAGCAGCCCCAGGATAGCGGGGGGGCCCGGGGAGCTGTTTTTT
- | TRBJ1-5 | - | TRBV19 | CASSIRLRLQRNQPQHF | TGTGCCAGTAGTATTCGGTTGAGGCTCCAGCGCAATCAGCCCCAGCATTTT